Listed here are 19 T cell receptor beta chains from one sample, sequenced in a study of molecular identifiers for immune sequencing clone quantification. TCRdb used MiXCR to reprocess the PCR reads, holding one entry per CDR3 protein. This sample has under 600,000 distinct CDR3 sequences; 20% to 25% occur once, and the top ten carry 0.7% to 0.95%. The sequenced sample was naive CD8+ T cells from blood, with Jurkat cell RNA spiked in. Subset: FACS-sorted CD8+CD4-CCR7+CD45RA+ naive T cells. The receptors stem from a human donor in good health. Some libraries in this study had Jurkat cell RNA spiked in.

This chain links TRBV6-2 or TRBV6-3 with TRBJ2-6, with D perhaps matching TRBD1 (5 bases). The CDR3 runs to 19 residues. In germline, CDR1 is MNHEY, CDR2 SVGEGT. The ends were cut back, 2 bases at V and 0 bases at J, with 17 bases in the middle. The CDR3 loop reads CASSYLFVGASSGANVLTF. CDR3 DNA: TGTGCCAGCAGTTACCTCTTCGTAGGGGCCAGCTCTGGGGCCAACGTCCTGACTTTC.

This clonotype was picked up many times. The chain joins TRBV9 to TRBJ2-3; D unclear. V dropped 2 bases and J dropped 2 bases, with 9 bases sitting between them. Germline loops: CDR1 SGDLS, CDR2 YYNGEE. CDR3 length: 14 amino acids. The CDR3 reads CASSVGELTDTQYF. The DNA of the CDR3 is TGTGCCAGCAGCGTCGGAGAACTCACAGATACGCAGTATTTT.

Here the CDR3 reads CASSTLPPGAGEVTQYF. As DNA, the CDR3 is TGTGCCAGTAGTACCCTCCCTCCAGGGGCGGGGGAAGTGACCCAGTACTTC. The chain couples TRBV19 to TRBJ2-5; possible D gene TRBD2, 7 bases. Germline CDR1 reads LNHDA; CDR2 reads SQIVND (reference sequence). Trimming took 4 bases from V and 7 from J, leaving 25 bases between them. The CDR3 totals 17 residues.

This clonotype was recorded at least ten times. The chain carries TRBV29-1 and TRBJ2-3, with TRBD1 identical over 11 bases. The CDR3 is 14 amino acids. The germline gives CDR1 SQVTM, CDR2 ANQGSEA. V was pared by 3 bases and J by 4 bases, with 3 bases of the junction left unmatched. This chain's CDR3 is CSVEGTGGSDTQYF. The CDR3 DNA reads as TGCAGCGTTGAGGGGACAGGGGGTTCAGATACGCAGTATTTT.

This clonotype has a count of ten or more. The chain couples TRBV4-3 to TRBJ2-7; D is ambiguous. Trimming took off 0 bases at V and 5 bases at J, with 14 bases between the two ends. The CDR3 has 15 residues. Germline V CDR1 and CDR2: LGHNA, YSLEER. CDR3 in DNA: TGCGCCAGCAGCCAAGATCTTAGGGAACTCGACGAGCAGTACTTC. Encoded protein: CASSQDLRELDEQYF.

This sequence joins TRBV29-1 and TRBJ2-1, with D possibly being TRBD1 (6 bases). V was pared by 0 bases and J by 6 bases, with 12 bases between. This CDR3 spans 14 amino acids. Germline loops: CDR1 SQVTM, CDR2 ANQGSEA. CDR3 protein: CSVEDRTRGNEQFF. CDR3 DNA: TGCAGCGTTGAAGACCGGACCAGGGGCAATGAGCAGTTCTTC.

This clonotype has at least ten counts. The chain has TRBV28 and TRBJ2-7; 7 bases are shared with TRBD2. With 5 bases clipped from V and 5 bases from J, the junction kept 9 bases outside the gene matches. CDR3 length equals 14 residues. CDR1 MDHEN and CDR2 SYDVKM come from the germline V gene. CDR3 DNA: TGTGCCAGCAGTCCCTGGGAGGGAGGGCACGAGCAGTACTTC. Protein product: CASSPWEGGHEQYF.

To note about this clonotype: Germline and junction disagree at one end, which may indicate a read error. This chain's CDR3 is CAGSIGTRGYNEQFF. DNA for the CDR3: TGTGCCGGTAGTATTGGGACTAGGGGTTACAATGAGCAGTTCTTC. This sequence joins TRBV19 and TRBJ2-1; TRBD2 matches at 8 bases. CDR3 length: 15 amino acids. Per the germline V gene, CDR1 is LNHDA and CDR2 is SQIVND (reference sequence).

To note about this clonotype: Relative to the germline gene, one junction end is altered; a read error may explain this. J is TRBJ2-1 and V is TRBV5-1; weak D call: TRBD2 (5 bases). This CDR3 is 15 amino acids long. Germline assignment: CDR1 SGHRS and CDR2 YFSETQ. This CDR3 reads CASSSGISSCNEQFF. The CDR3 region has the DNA TGCGCCAGCAGCTCGGGGATTAGCTCCTGCAATGAGCAGTTCTTC.

The CDR3 DNA is TGCGCCAGCAGTGAGGGGAGCCGGGTAGATACGCAGTATTTT. This sequence encodes CASSEGSRVDTQYF. The V call is TRBV10-2, the J call TRBJ2-3; TRBD2 might be the D (5 bases). This CDR3 contains 14 residues. The germline V gene has CDR1 WSHSY and CDR2 SAAADI. V was shortened by 2 bases and J by 5 bases, with 11 bases between the two germline ends.

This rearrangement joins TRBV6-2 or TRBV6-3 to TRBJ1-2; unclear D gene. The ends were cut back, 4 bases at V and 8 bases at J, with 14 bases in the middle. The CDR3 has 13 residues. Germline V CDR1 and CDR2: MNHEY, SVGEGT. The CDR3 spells CASSSNTAGGYTF. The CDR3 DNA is TGTGCCAGCAGTTCCAATACTGCCGGGGGCTACACCTTC.

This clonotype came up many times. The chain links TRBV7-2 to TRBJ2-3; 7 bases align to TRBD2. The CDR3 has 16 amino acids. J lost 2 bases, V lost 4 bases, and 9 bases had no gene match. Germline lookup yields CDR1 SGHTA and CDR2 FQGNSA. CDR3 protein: CASSSAGGGNTDTQYF. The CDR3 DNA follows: TGTGCCAGCAGCTCCGCTGGCGGGGGAAACACAGATACGCAGTATTTT.

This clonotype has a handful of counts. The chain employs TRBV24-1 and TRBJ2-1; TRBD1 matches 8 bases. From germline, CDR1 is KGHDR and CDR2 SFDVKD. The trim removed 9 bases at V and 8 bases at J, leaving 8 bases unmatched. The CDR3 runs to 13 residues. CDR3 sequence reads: CATLDRDGDEQFF. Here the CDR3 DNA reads TGTGCCACCTTGGACAGGGATGGGGATGAGCAGTTCTTC.

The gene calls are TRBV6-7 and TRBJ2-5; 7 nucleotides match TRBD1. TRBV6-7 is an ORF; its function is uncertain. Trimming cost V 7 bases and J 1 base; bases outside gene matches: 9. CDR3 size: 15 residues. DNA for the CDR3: TGTGCCAGCAATCAGTGGGGACAGCTCCAAGAGACCCAGTACTTC. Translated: CASNQWGQLQETQYF.

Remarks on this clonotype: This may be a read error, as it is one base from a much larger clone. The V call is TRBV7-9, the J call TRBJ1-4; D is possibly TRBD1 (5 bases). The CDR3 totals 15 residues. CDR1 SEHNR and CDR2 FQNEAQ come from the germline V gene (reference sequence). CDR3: CASSLPTAEDEKLVF. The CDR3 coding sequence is TGTGCCAGCAGCTTACCGACAGCGGAGGATGAAAAACTGGTTTTT.

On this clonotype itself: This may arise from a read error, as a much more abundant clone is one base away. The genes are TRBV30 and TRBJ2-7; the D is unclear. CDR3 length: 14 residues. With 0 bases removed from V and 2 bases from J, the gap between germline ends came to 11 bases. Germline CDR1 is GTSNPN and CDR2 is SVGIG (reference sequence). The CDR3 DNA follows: TGTGCCTGGAGTGTACCTGGGATGACCTACGAGCAGTACTTC. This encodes CAWSVPGMTYEQYF.

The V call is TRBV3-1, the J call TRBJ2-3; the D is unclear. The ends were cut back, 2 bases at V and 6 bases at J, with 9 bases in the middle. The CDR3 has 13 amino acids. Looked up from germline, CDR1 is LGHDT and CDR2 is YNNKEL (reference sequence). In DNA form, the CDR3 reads TGTGCCAGCAGCCAAAACACCGGTGATACGCAGTATTTT. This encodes CASSQNTGDTQYF.

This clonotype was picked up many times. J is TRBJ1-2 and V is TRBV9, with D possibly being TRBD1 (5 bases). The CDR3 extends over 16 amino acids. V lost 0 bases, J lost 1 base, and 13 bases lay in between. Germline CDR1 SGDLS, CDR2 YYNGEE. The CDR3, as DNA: TGTGCCAGCAGCGTAGCTCCCGACAGCGATAACTATGGCTACACCTTC. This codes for CASSVAPDSDNYGYTF.

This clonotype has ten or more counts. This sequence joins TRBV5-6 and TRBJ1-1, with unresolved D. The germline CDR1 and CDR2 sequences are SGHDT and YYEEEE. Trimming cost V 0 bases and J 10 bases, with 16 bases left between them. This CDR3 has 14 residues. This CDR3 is CASSLERRRFGAFF. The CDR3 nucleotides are TGTGCCAGCAGCTTGGAGCGCAGACGTTTCGGAGCTTTCTTT.